This T cell receptor (beta chain) was profiled in a study of CD8+ T cells in alopecia areata. Study conclusions and caveats: Amid tofacitinib therapy, many expanded lesional clones stayed present in scalp and blood. Scalp sample data also include resident alphabeta T cells from normal skin. For patients receiving tofacitinib, scalp clonality and expanded CD8+ clones among the top 100 significantly decreased. Patients shared TCRs less clearly than mice did, possibly owing to HLA.

As regards this clone: Its antigen is unknown.

CDR1 and CDR2 from the germline V gene are MGHDK and SYGVNS. This CDR3 has 14 amino acids. Between the trimmed V and J ends, which lost 2 bases and 3 bases, there was a span of 8 bases. Sequencing used cDNA as its template, made by extracting RNA and reverse transcribing it. Generated by immunoSEQ multiplex PCR, the TCRdb table keeps only in-frame clones and is missing some. The profile covers over 200,000 clones, with 55% to 70% appearing a single time and roughly 4.2% taken by the ten largest. Treatment of the sample: oral pan-JAK inhibitor, 5-10 mg twice daily. The V and J genes are TRBV25-1 and TRBJ1-3; no firm D call. The sequences come from CD4+ T cells sorted from blood, collected at week 4, from a patient treated with tofacitinib. The sequence came from a human donor with alopecia areata. In DNA form, the CDR3 reads TGTGCCAGCAGTGAAGCAAGACTTGGAAACACCATATATTTT. Its protein is CASSEARLGNTIYF.